This T cell receptor (beta chain) is drawn from a study of shared clonotypes between healthy human individuals. Study-level background: For every donor, three CD4 naive, three CD4 memory, two CD8 naive and one CD8 memory plates were used.

The study ran the assay at deep level. Clones were read by immunoSEQ multiplex PCR, and TCRdb kept only the in-frame ones, dropping some. The table lists millions of clones, around 96% of them singletons. Study-level findings and limits: Only blood samples were collected, and tissue repertoires likely differ. Limited genetic and exposure-history diversity came from having few donors.

Selected positively for CCR7 and CD45RO-negative, naive CD8 cells excluded terminally differentiated effector memory CD45RA+ cells. Germline V CDR1 and CDR2: GTSNPN, SVGIG (reference sequence). Trimming removed 5 bases from V and 2 bases from J; junction bases left unmatched: 6. This CDR3 has 14 residues. Points on this clone: No antigen is known for it.

The clonotype comes from a man in his late teens or twenties in good health. This chain connects TRBV30 to TRBJ2-1, with 7 bases aligning to TRBD2. The sample was naive CD8+ T cells sorted from blood. The CDR3 nucleotides are TGTGCCTGGTTCAAGACTAGCCCCTACAATGAGCAGTTCTTC. Amino acids: CAWFKTSPYNEQFF.